A single T cell receptor (beta chain) is shown here with its context. There are 14 residues in the CDR3. V was trimmed by 7 bases and J by 6 bases, leaving 13 bases between them. From germline, CDR1 is SGHNT and CDR2 YENEEA. The sample originates from a study of blood T cell repertoires in COVID-19. A Seattle source enrolled patients during active infection and followed them longitudinally. Produced via immunoSEQ multiplex PCR; TCRdb's table is partial and in-frame only. The sample yields hundreds of thousands of clones, about 89% seen once. The chain combines TRBV11-3 with TRBJ1-6, with D possibly TRBD1 on 6 matching bases. This receptor was taken from a woman aged 25 to 39 with COVID-19, enrolled during active disease. The specimen sequenced was peripheral blood. DNA of the CDR3: TGTGCCAGCACACCGCAGGGGAGTAATTCACCCCTCCACTTT. It encodes CASTPQGSNSPLHF.